Listed here are 10 T cell receptor beta chains from one sample, sequenced in a study of T cell clonotyping in hematopoietic cell transplantation. The assay was immunoSEQ multiplex PCR, and TCRdb's table has in-frame clones only and misses some. The profile shows roughly 5,400 clones, around 83% of them singletons. Time point: recipient sample about 28 days before transplant, after cytoreduction. This material consisted of peripheral blood mononuclear cells, taken before stem cell transplant. Every receptor here comes from a man aged 60 to 69 with acute myeloid leukemia. Some clones in this sample may be carry-over from other donors' samples.

The chain joins TRBV7-9 to TRBJ2-7; D uncertain. The V and J ends lost 2 bases and 2 bases respectively, with 4 bases between them. The CDR3 runs 12 residues. CDR1 and CDR2 from the germline V gene are SEHNR and FQNEAQ (reference sequence). DNA for the CDR3: TGTGCCAGCAGCTTAAGTGCCTACGAGCAGTACTTC. Its translation is CASSLSAYEQYF.

The rearrangement uses TRBV9 and TRBJ2-7, with 7 bases lining up with TRBD1. The CDR3 spans 15 residues. V lost 0 bases, J lost 0 bases, and 3 bases stayed unmatched. In germline, CDR1 is SGDLS, CDR2 YYNGEE. This chain's CDR3 is CASSVATGSSYEQYF. DNA for the CDR3: TGTGCCAGCAGCGTAGCGACAGGGAGCTCCTACGAGCAGTACTTC.

J is TRBJ2-7 and V is TRBV11-3; TRBD1 matches 11 bases. Germline V gives CDR1 SGHNT, CDR2 YENEEA. V lost 2 bases to trimming and J lost 4 bases; unmatched junction nucleotides: 4. The CDR3 totals 15 residues. CDR3 in amino acids: CASSLNGQGAYEQYF. CDR3 coding DNA: TGTGCCAGCAGCTTAAATGGACAGGGGGCTTACGAGCAGTACTTC.

CDR3 nucleotides: TGTGCCAGCTCACCACGGGAGGGTGGCTACACCTTC. Translated, it gives CASSPREGGYTF. This chain uses TRBV18 with TRBJ1-2; D ambiguous. The V end lost 1 base, the J end lost 7 bases, and 7 bases lay between the germline ends. From germline, CDR1 is KGHSH and CDR2 LQKENI. CDR3 length equals 12 residues.

The chain employs TRBV9 and TRBJ1-2, with 9 bases identical to TRBD1. The trim removed 3 bases at V and 3 bases at J, leaving 9 bases unmatched. The CDR3 loop spans 16 amino acids. Germline V gene sequence: CDR1 SGDLS, CDR2 YYNGEE. DNA for the CDR3: TGTGCCAGCAGCGCGGGACAGGGTGCGACTTACTATGGCTACACCTTC. Translating it yields CASSAGQGATYYGYTF.

The chain employs TRBV7-9 and TRBJ1-6, with D possibly being TRBD1 (6 bases). The germline gives CDR1 SEHNR, CDR2 FQNEAQ (reference sequence). The CDR3 length is 13 residues. V was clipped by 1 base and J by 14 bases, with 12 bases between them. The CDR3 is CASSLEGGRSLHF. The CDR3 DNA reads as TGTGCCAGCAGCTTAGAAGGGGGGCGGTCCCTCCACTTT.

The chain uses TRBV11-2 and TRBJ2-7; possible D gene TRBD2, 6 bases. There are 18 residues in the CDR3. With 5 bases removed from V and 6 bases from J, the gap between germline ends came to 29 bases. Germline CDR1 is SGHAT and CDR2 is FQNNGV. The CDR3 loop is CASSRLPMAVRRVREQYF. DNA of the CDR3: TGTGCCAGCAGCCGTCTCCCCATGGCGGTCAGGAGGGTTCGCGAGCAGTACTTC.

The V gene is TRBV11-2, the J gene TRBJ2-6; D not resolved. Germline assignment: CDR1 SGHAT and CDR2 FQNNGV. The CDR3 runs 13 residues. V was cut by 5 bases and J by 0 bases, with 2 bases left in between. CDR3 in amino acids: CASSLSGANVLTF. The CDR3 DNA reads as TGTGCCAGCAGCCTCTCTGGGGCCAACGTCCTGACTTTC. The whole variable domain, remainder taken from reference TRBV11-2 and TRBJ2-6, is EAGVAQSPRYKIIEKRQSVAFWCNPISGHATLYWYQQILGQGPKLLIQFQNNGVVDDSQLPKDRFSAERLKGVDSTLKIQPAKLEDSAVYLCASSLSGANVLTFGAGSRLTVL.

A note on this clone: At one end the junction does not follow the germline gene, possibly because of a read error. The rearrangement links TRBV5-1 to TRBJ2-2; maybe TRBD1 (5 bases). Per the germline V gene, CDR1 is SGHRS and CDR2 is YFSETQ. The CDR3 has 13 amino acids. The DNA for the CDR3 is TGCGCCAGCGGCTTCAGGGTCTCCGGGGAGCTGTTTTTT. It encodes CASGFRVSGELFF.

This clone was counted once. This sequence joins TRBV4-1 and TRBJ2-3; no firm D call. V was trimmed by 0 bases and J by 1 base, leaving 20 bases between them. The CDR3 runs 19 residues. Per germline, CDR1 MGHRA and CDR2 YSYEKL. The CDR3 is CASSQDLITPLYGTDTQYF. As DNA, the CDR3 is TGCGCCAGCAGCCAAGATCTCATAACTCCATTGTATGGCACAGATACGCAGTATTTT.